A selection of T cell receptor beta chains follows, all from one sample in a study of vaccination and CD4 T cells after COVID-19. Antigen specificity for these receptors is unknown. MiXCR was run by TCRdb on the PCR reads, yielding one entry per CDR3 protein. The profile shows 7,500 to 10,000 distinct CDR3 sequences, roughly 65% of them singletons. The sample was CD4+ T cells from blood, cultured in vitro, taken before SARS-CoV-2 vaccination. These TCRs come from a human donor who had recovered from COVID-19. Both conserved end residues are part of each CDR3. D genes are given only for firm matches. The size entry is marked missing in some rows and otherwise reads once, few, many or a size class.

TRBV7-2	-	-	TRBJ2-3	TGTGCCAGCAGCTTAGGGAGTACCGCAGATACGCAGTATTTT	CASSLGSTADTQYF
TRBV5-8	-	-	TRBJ1-6	TGTGCCAGCAGCTTGGACGGTAATTCACCCCTCCACTTT	CASSLDGNSPLHF
TRBV7-9	-	-	TRBJ1-6	TGTGCCAGCAGGTCGAATAATTCACCCCTCCACTTT	CASRSNNSPLHF
TRBV20-1	-	-	TRBJ2-4	TGCAGTGCTAGAGATGCGGTAAACATTCAGTACTTC	CSARDAVNIQYF
TRBV30	TRBD1	-	TRBJ2-7	TGTGCCTGGAGTTACGGGACAGGGGACGACGAGCAGTACTTC	CAWSYGTGDDEQYF
TRBV18	-	-	TRBJ1-2	TGTGCCAGCTCACCAATGGGAGGAAGCTACACCTTC	CASSPMGGSYTF
TRBV27	TRBD2	few	TRBJ2-2	TGTGCCAGCAGCTTTCGGGGACTAATCGACACCGGGGAGCTGTTTTTT	CASSFRGLIDTGELFF
TRBV2	-	-	TRBJ2-3	TGTGCCAGCAGTGCGCTTTTGAGCACAGATACGCAGTATTTT	CASSALLSTDTQYF
TRBV2	-	-	TRBJ2-5	TGTGCCAGCAGTGAAACGGCGCCCCCAGAGACCCAGTACTTC	CASSETAPPETQYF
TRBV6-2/TRBV6-3	-	few	TRBJ2-5	TGTGCCAGCAGTTACGGTTTGCGCCAAGAGACCCAGTACTTC	CASSYGLRQETQYF
TRBV20-1	TRBD2	-	TRBJ2-5	TGCAGTGCTATGCCCCTGGGACTAGCGGGAACCTCCGAAGAGACCCAGTACTTC	CSAMPLGLAGTSEETQYF
TRBV7-5	-	-	TRBJ2-7	-	CISVSEAFTRGSILYF
TRBV24-1	-	few	TRBJ1-2	TGTGCCACCAGTCTCGGGGGCGGCTACACCTTC	CATSLGGGYTF
TRBV15	TRBD2	-	TRBJ2-3	TGTGCCACCAGCAGAGGGACTAGCCGACACACAGATACGCAGTATTTT	CATSRGTSRHTDTQYF
TRBV15	TRBD1	-	TRBJ2-4	TGTGCCACCAGCAGAGATCGGACAGGGTGGTTTCCCAAAAACATTCAGTACTTC	CATSRDRTGWFPKNIQYF
TRBV19	-	-	TRBJ1-5	TGTGCCAGTAGTACTACAGGGATCAATCAGCCCCAGCATTTT	CASSTTGINQPQHF
TRBV6-4	-	-	TRBJ2-6	TGTGCCAGCAGTGACAACTCTGGGGCCAACGTCCTGGCTTTC	CASSDNSGANVLAF
TRBV21-1	-	-	TRBJ1-5	TGTGCCAGCAGCAAACGCGCCGGGACAGGGGTTTTCGATAGGGATCAGCCCCAGCATTTT	CASSKRAGTGVFDRDQPQHF
TRBV27	-	-	TRBJ2-1	TGTGCCAGCAGCCACTACAATGAGCAGTTCTTC	CASSHYNEQFF
TRBV6-1	-	-	TRBJ1-2	TGTGCCAGCAGTGAAAGCGAGGGGATTGGCTACACCTTC	CASSESEGIGYTF
TRBV15	TRBD1	once	TRBJ1-4	TGTGCCACCAGCAGAGACCGGGACAGGAATGAAAAACTGTTTTTT	CATSRDRDRNEKLFF
TRBV7-3	TRBD1	few	TRBJ1-6	TGTGCCAGCAGCGAAACAGGGGAGACCCTCCACTTT	CASSETGETLHF
TRBV20-1	TRBD2	-	TRBJ2-7	TGCAGTGCTGTAGCGGGAGCGAAGTACGAGCAGTACTTC	CSAVAGAKYEQYF
TRBV28	-	-	TRBJ1-5	TGTGCCAGCAGTAACGGGGGCCCAAGCAATCAGCCCCAGCATTTT	CASSNGGPSNQPQHF
TRBV7-9	-	-	TRBJ1-1	TGTGCCAGCAGCTTAGATGGGGGTTCCTCTGAAGCTTTCTTT	CASSLDGGSSEAFF
TRBV4-2	-	-	TRBJ1-5	TGTGCCAGCAGCCAAGGTTCGGATAGCAATCAGCCCCAGCATTTT	CASSQGSDSNQPQHF
TRBV19	-	-	TRBJ1-5	TGTGCCAGTAAGCCCTTTTCTATCAAAGATCAGCCCCAGCATTTT	CASKPFSIKDQPQHF
TRBV6-1	TRBD2	few	TRBJ2-1	TGTGCCAGCACTTGGGGGGGCAATGAGCAGTTCTTC	CASTWGGNEQFF
TRBV2	TRBD1	-	TRBJ1-1	TGTGCCAGCAGTTTGAGCGGGACAGCGAACACTGAAGCTTTCTTT	CASSLSGTANTEAFF
TRBV15	-	-	TRBJ2-2	TGTGCCACCAGCAGAGATATAGCGGCAGCCGGGGAGCTGTTTTTT	CATSRDIAAAGELFF
TRBV6-5	TRBD1	few	TRBJ1-5	TGTGCCAGCAGTTACGGACAGGGCAGGAGTAATCAGCCCCAGCATTTT	CASSYGQGRSNQPQHF
TRBV15	-	-	TRBJ1-2	TGTGCCACCAGCAGAGGGGGGGAGGGCTACACCTTC	CATSRGGEGYTF
TRBV6-1	TRBD2	-	TRBJ2-2	TGTGCCAGCACCTCCCCCGGGACTAGCGGGAGAGGGGCCGGGGAGCTGTTTTTT	CASTSPGTSGRGAGELFF
TRBV28	-	few	TRBJ1-2	TGTGCCAGCAAAGCCTCCCCGTCCGAGGGAGTAGGCTACACCTTC	CASKASPSEGVGYTF
TRBV12-3/TRBV12-4	-	-	TRBJ2-6	TGTGCCAGCAGTCCCAGCTCTGGGGCCAACGTCCTGACTTTC	CASSPSSGANVLTF
TRBV11-1	-	-	TRBJ2-7	TGTGCCAGCAGCCCGACGTCCTACGAGCAGTACTTC	CASSPTSYEQYF
TRBV7-8	-	-	TRBJ2-3	TGTGCCAGCAGCCGAACAGATACGCAGTATTTT	CASSRTDTQYF
TRBV6-1	-	-	TRBJ1-5	TGTGCCAGCAGTGAATTGGGTGTACAGCCCCAGCATTTT	CASSELGVQPQHF
TRBV12-3/TRBV12-4	TRBD2	-	TRBJ2-1	TGTGCCAGCAACCTTGTGGCTAGCGGGAGCAATGAGCAGTTCTTC	CASNLVASGSNEQFF
TRBV20-1	-	-	TRBJ1-2	TGCAGTGCCCGAGGGGGGCTCCAAACCTTCTATGGCTACACCTTC	CSARGGLQTFYGYTF
TRBV20-1	TRBD1	-	TRBJ2-4	TGCAGTGCCCCGTGGGGCAGGGGGCCTGACATTCAGTACTTC	CSAPWGRGPDIQYF
TRBV19	-	-	TRBJ1-5	TGTGCCAGTAGTATCAAGGGATGGAATCAGCCCCAGCATTTT	CASSIKGWNQPQHF